Each of the 17 T cell receptor beta chains below was sequenced from the same sample in a study of T cell changes during pregnancy in multiple sclerosis. Produced via immunoSEQ multiplex PCR; TCRdb's table is partial and in-frame only. Found here are about 60,000 clones, around 93% of them singletons; the top ten hold 1.8%. The sequences come from peripheral blood, collected after pregnancy. The source is a female donor with multiple sclerosis, enrolled in a pregnancy study.

The chain carries TRBV7-9 and TRBJ2-5; D unresolved. The CDR3 consists of 12 residues. Deletions cut 2 bases from V and 3 bases from J, with 4 bases between. Germline values: CDR1 SEHNR, CDR2 FQNEAQ (reference sequence). This CDR3 reads CASSLIEETQYF. The CDR3, as DNA: TGTGCCAGCAGCTTAATCGAAGAGACCCAGTACTTC. Based on the CDR3 plus reference TRBV7-9 and TRBJ2-5, the full variable domain is DTGVSQNPRHKITKRGQNVTFRCDPISEHNRLYWYRQTLGQGPEFLTYFQNEAQLEKSRLLSDRFSAERPKGSFSTLEIQRTEQGDSAMYLCASSLIEETQYFGPGTRLLVL.

This chain connects TRBV5-4 to TRBJ2-7; D may be TRBD2 (6 bases). This CDR3 contains 14 residues. The V gene's germline CDR1 is SGHNT and CDR2 YYREEE (reference sequence). The V and J ends lost 4 bases and 0 bases respectively, with 11 bases between them. In DNA, the CDR3 is TGTGCCAGCAGCCAACGTAGCGGCTCCTACGAGCAGTACTTC. It specifies CASSQRSGSYEQYF.

The chain carries TRBV5-5 and TRBJ2-2; 9 nucleotides match TRBD1. Germline V lookup: CDR1 SGHKS, CDR2 YYEKEE (reference sequence). The J segment lost 3 bases and the V segment lost 3 bases, leaving 3 bases of the junction unmatched. The CDR3 has 15 residues. The chain's CDR3 is CASSSGQGYTGELFF. The CDR3 nucleotides are TGTGCCAGCAGCTCGGGACAGGGCTACACCGGGGAGCTGTTTTTT.

The V gene is TRBV6-5, the J gene TRBJ1-1; TRBD1 aligns across 8 bases. After removal of 7 bases from V and 5 bases from J, the junction contained 9 bases not matched to a gene. CDR1 MNHEY and CDR2 SVGAGI come from the germline V gene. This CDR3 contains 14 residues. CDR3 loop: CASNLDRAGTEAFF. The CDR3 coding sequence is TGTGCCAGCAACCTGGACAGGGCTGGAACTGAAGCTTTCTTT.

V usage is TRBV9 and J usage is TRBJ2-2; 7 positions match TRBD2. Per germline, CDR1 SGDLS and CDR2 YYNGEE. This CDR3 has 18 amino acids. After removal of 0 bases from V and 6 bases from J, the junction contained 14 bases not matched to a gene. CDR3 loop: CASSVEVDGRAIAGELFF. The CDR3 bases are TGTGCCAGCAGCGTAGAGGTCGATGGGAGGGCCATCGCCGGGGAGCTGTTTTTT.

The J gene is TRBJ2-3, the V gene TRBV2; D is perhaps TRBD1 (5 bases). Trimming pared 8 bases from V and 0 bases from J, leaving 15 bases between. Germline CDR1 SNHLY, CDR2 FYNNEI. The CDR3 length is 15 residues. CDR3 DNA sequence: TGTGCCAGCGAAAGACAGAAACTCAGCACAGATACGCAGTATTTT. It codes for CASERQKLSTDTQYF. The full variable domain, with the rest looked up from reference TRBV2 and TRBJ2-3, is EPEVTQTPSHQVTQMGQEVILRCVPISNHLYFYWYRQILGQKVEFLVSFYNNEISEKSEIFDDQFSVERPDGSNFTLKIRSTKLEDSAMYFCASERQKLSTDTQYFGPGTRLTVL.

The V and J genes are TRBV5-1 and TRBJ2-7; the match to TRBD2 covers 7 bases. CDR1 SGHRS and CDR2 YFSETQ come from the germline V gene. CDR3 length: 19 residues. J gave up 0 bases and V 1 base, and 16 bases lay outside the gene matches. This chain's CDR3 is CASSLYPPLSGLRSYEQYF. CDR3 nucleotides: TGCGCCAGCAGCTTGTACCCCCCCCTTAGCGGGCTGCGCTCCTACGAGCAGTACTTC.

The chain recombines TRBV6-6 with TRBJ2-3, with TRBD1 matching 10 bases. Per germline, CDR1 MNHNY and CDR2 SVGAGI (reference sequence). This CDR3 is 15 amino acids long. V lost 6 bases to trimming and J lost 1 base; unmatched junction nucleotides: 4. CDR3 sequence: CASRDGTGGTDTQYF. In DNA form, the CDR3 reads TGTGCCAGCAGAGACGGGACAGGGGGCACAGATACGCAGTATTTT.

This chain joins TRBV30 and TRBJ1-1; D not resolved. The CDR3 covers 13 residues. V was pared by 0 bases and J by 0 bases, with 5 bases between. The germline V gene has CDR1 GTSNPN and CDR2 SVGIG (reference sequence). The CDR3 loop reads CAWSVELNTEAFF. The CDR3 DNA reads TGTGCCTGGAGTGTAGAGTTGAACACTGAAGCTTTCTTT.

V usage is TRBV10-2 and J usage is TRBJ2-2; D is ambiguous. Germline CDR1 is WSHSY and CDR2 is SAAADI. The CDR3 is made up of 13 amino acids. V lost 4 bases to trimming and J lost 6 bases, with 9 bases between them. The CDR3 is CASSALVSGELFF. As DNA, the CDR3 is TGCGCCAGCAGTGCCCTCGTTTCCGGGGAGCTGTTTTTT.

V and J are TRBV7-9 and TRBJ2-3; D uncertain. Trimming cost V 5 bases and J 5 bases, with 11 bases left between them. This CDR3 comprises 13 residues. The germline gives CDR1 SEHNR, CDR2 FQNEAQ (reference sequence). The CDR3 loop reads CASSVILGDTQYF. CDR3 DNA: TGTGCCAGCAGCGTCATCCTCGGAGATACGCAGTATTTT.

The J gene is TRBJ2-7, the V gene TRBV9; 7 bases line up with TRBD1. Germline CDR1 reads SGDLS; CDR2 reads YYNGEE. This CDR3 is 13 amino acids long. V lost 4 bases and J lost 2; bases outside the gene matches: 3. The DNA of the CDR3 is TGTGCCAGCAGCCCGGGACAGACCTACGAGCAGTACTTC. Amino acids: CASSPGQTYEQYF.

CDR3 DNA: TGTGCCAGCAGCTTAAGCAGGGGATCCTACAATGAGCAGTTCTTC. Translation gives CASSLSRGSYNEQFF. The chain joins TRBV7-9 to TRBJ2-1; the D gene is possibly TRBD1 (6 bases). This CDR3 spans 15 amino acids. V was trimmed by 2 bases and J by 1 base, leaving 9 bases between them. The germline CDR1 and CDR2 sequences are SEHNR and FQNEAQ (reference sequence).

CDR3: CASSQAGGPEQYF. Written as DNA, the CDR3 is TGCGCCAGCAGCCAAGCGGGTGGTCCCGAGCAGTACTTC. The chain is built from TRBV4-3 and TRBJ2-7; no reliable D call. CDR1 is LGHNA, CDR2 YSLEER, per germline. Trimming removed 1 base at V and 6 bases at J, with 10 bases between. The CDR3 covers 13 residues.

This clone was detected only a few times. The chain combines TRBV19 with TRBJ2-2; D not certain. Germline-derived CDR1 and CDR2 are LNHDA and SQIVND (reference sequence). Trimming pared 6 bases from V and 4 bases from J, leaving 18 bases between. The CDR3 spans 16 residues. The CDR3 reads CASSSETERATGELFF. The CDR3 nucleotides read TGTGCCAGTAGCAGTGAAACCGAGCGTGCCACCGGGGAGCTGTTTTTT.

This chain joins TRBV18 and TRBJ2-7; 14 positions agree with TRBD2. CDR1 and CDR2 from the germline V gene are KGHSH and LQKENI. CDR3 length equals 19 residues. The V segment lost 8 bases and the J segment 7 bases; nucleotides outside the gene matches: 22. CDR3 bases: TGTGCCAGCCGCACAGGGACTAGCGGGAGTCTAGCGGCTCGTTCGGAGCAGTACTTC. Translated, it gives CASRTGTSGSLAARSEQYF.

By frequency in the sample, this clone is medium-sized (0.01 to 0.1%). The rearrangement links TRBV25-1 to TRBJ2-7; 8 bases map to TRBD2. CDR1 MGHDK and CDR2 SYGVNS come from the germline V gene. V shed 2 bases and J 1 base; nucleotides not matched to a gene: 4. The CDR3 has 15 amino acids. The CDR3 here is CASSENVAGSYEQYF. The CDR3 DNA reads TGTGCCAGCAGTGAAAATGTAGCGGGGTCCTACGAGCAGTACTTC.